The clone carrying this T cell receptor (beta chain) was found once. The data derive from a study of T cell changes during pregnancy in multiple sclerosis. Germline values: CDR1 KGHSH, CDR2 LQKENI. This CDR3 comprises 17 residues. V trimming: 5 bases; J trimming: 1 base; junction bases outside the gene matches: 5. The table came from immunoSEQ multiplex PCR; TCRdb's copy has only in-frame clones and leaves some out. The data show fewer than 50,000 clones, with roughly 91% seen just once and approximately 0.62% held by the top ten. The source is a female donor with multiple sclerosis, enrolled in a pregnancy study. The chain is built from TRBV18 and TRBJ2-1; 13 bases are a match to TRBD2. Sequenced material: CD4+ T cells from peripheral blood mononuclear cells, taken in the first trimester of pregnancy. CDR3 region: CASSSTSGGGSYNEQFF. In DNA, the CDR3 is TGTGCCAGCTCATCAACTAGCGGGGGGGGTTCCTACAATGAGCAGTTCTTC.